This is a list of T cell receptor beta chains from one sample in a study of blood T cell repertoires in COVID-19. Profiled with immunoSEQ multiplex PCR; TCRdb holds only in-frame clones, not every one. Of around 44,000 clones listed, around 81% are singletons. Sequencing used peripheral blood. The source is a man aged 40-49 years with active or convalescent COVID-19. CDR3s include the opening cysteine and the closing phenylalanine or tryptophan. A D gene is named only where the DNA matches it firmly. Clone size appears in some rows only: once, few, many, or a class for an expanded clone.

D gene: NA
V gene: TRBV2
J gene: TRBJ1-1
clone size: NA
CDR3 DNA: TGTGCCAGCAGGATTGAGACTGAAGCTTTCTTT
CDR3 protein: CASRIETEAFF

D gene: NA
V gene: TRBV19
J gene: TRBJ2-7
clone size: NA
CDR3 DNA: TGTGCCAGTTCGTCTCAACGGTACGAGCAGTACTTC
CDR3 protein: CASSSQRYEQYF

D gene: NA
V gene: TRBV30
J gene: TRBJ1-5
clone size: many
CDR3 DNA: TGTGCCTGGAGTAGTTTCCGGAGCCAAGGGCCCCAGCATTTT
CDR3 protein: CAWSSFRSQGPQHF

D gene: TRBD1
V gene: TRBV28
J gene: TRBJ2-7
clone size: NA
CDR3 DNA: TGTGCCAGCAGAAGGGGGCTGAACTACGAGCAGTACTTC
CDR3 protein: CASRRGLNYEQYF

D gene: NA
V gene: TRBV30
J gene: TRBJ1-5
clone size: once
CDR3 DNA: TGTGCCTGGAGCGCGGAGCACGCGATCAGCCCCCAGCATTTT
CDR3 protein: CAWSAEHAISPQHF

D gene: TRBD1
V gene: TRBV12-5
J gene: TRBJ1-1
clone size: once
CDR3 DNA: TGTGCTAGTGGTTCAGCGACAGGGGCGCGGGGGACTGAAGCTTTCTTT
CDR3 protein: CASGSATGARGTEAFF

D gene: TRBD1
V gene: TRBV28
J gene: TRBJ1-5
clone size: few
CDR3 DNA: TGTGCCAGCAGTTTCCCGGGACAGGGTGGCAATCAGCCCCAGCATTTT
CDR3 protein: CASSFPGQGGNQPQHF

D gene: NA
V gene: TRBV2
J gene: TRBJ2-1
clone size: NA
CDR3 DNA: TGTGCCAGCAGAACAGAAAACAATGAGCAGTTCTTC
CDR3 protein: CASRTENNEQFF

D gene: NA
V gene: TRBV6-5
J gene: TRBJ2-1
clone size: NA
CDR3 DNA: TGTGCCAGCAGGGGGACACTGTACAATGAGCAGTTCTTC
CDR3 protein: CASRGTLYNEQFF

D gene: NA
V gene: TRBV6-5
J gene: TRBJ1-5
clone size: NA
CDR3 DNA: TGTGCCAGCAGTCACGATGCAGGGAACAATCAGCCCCAGCATTTT
CDR3 protein: CASSHDAGNNQPQHF

D gene: TRBD2
V gene: TRBV7-2
J gene: TRBJ2-1
clone size: NA
CDR3 DNA: TGTGCCAGCAGCCCGGGACTAGACAATGAGCAGTTCTTC
CDR3 protein: CASSPGLDNEQFF

D gene: TRBD2
V gene: TRBV11-2
J gene: TRBJ2-2
clone size: NA
CDR3 DNA: TGTGCCAGCAGCAAAGATAGCGGGGCAAACACCGGGGAGCTGTTTTTT
CDR3 protein: CASSKDSGANTGELFF

D gene: TRBD1
V gene: TRBV24-1
J gene: TRBJ1-5
clone size: NA
CDR3 DNA: TGTGCCACCAGCCGAAAGGGGAAGGACAGGGATAGCAATCAGCCCCAGCATTTT
CDR3 protein: CATSRKGKDRDSNQPQHF

D gene: NA
V gene: TRBV24-1
J gene: TRBJ1-5
clone size: few
CDR3 DNA: TGTGCCACCAGTCTCTCCCATCAGCCCCAGCATTTT
CDR3 protein: CATSLSHQPQHF

D gene: NA
V gene: TRBV5-1
J gene: TRBJ1-5
clone size: NA
CDR3 DNA: TGCGCCAGCAGCTTGGCAGGGGATAGCAATCAGCCCCAGCATTTT
CDR3 protein: CASSLAGDSNQPQHF

D gene: TRBD1
V gene: TRBV27
J gene: TRBJ2-7
clone size: NA
CDR3 DNA: TGTGCCAGCAGTTTAGGACAGGGGTCTTTCTACGAGCAGTACTTC
CDR3 protein: CASSLGQGSFYEQYF

D gene: TRBD1
V gene: TRBV4-1
J gene: TRBJ1-1
clone size: NA
CDR3 DNA: TGCGCCAGCAGCCAAAGTTGGACAGGGGCGAACACTGAAGCTTTCTTT
CDR3 protein: CASSQSWTGANTEAFF

D gene: TRBD1
V gene: TRBV19
J gene: TRBJ1-5
clone size: NA
CDR3 DNA: TGTGCCAGTGACCGGGACAGGGGCTTCCATCAGCCCCAGCATTTT
CDR3 protein: CASDRDRGFHQPQHF

D gene: NA
V gene: TRBV7-8
J gene: TRBJ1-1
clone size: NA
CDR3 DNA: TGTGCCAGCCGAGGCTCTGAAGCTTTCTTT
CDR3 protein: CASRGSEAFF

D gene: NA
V gene: TRBV2
J gene: TRBJ2-2
clone size: NA
CDR3 DNA: TGTGCCAGCCGACAGAATCTGTGGAACACCGGGGAGCTGTTTTTT
CDR3 protein: CASRQNLWNTGELFF

D gene: TRBD1
V gene: TRBV28
J gene: TRBJ1-2
clone size: few
CDR3 DNA: TGTGCCAGCAGCACAGGGGTGTTGGGCTACACCTTC
CDR3 protein: CASSTGVLGYTF

D gene: TRBD1
V gene: TRBV30
J gene: TRBJ1-3
clone size: NA
CDR3 DNA: TGTGCCTGGAGTGCCAGGGACAGGGCATCCCCCATATATTTT
CDR3 protein: CAWSARDRASPIYF

D gene: NA
V gene: TRBV15
J gene: TRBJ2-7
clone size: NA
CDR3 DNA: TGTGCCACCAGCAGAACAGGGCGATCCTACGAGCAGTACTTC
CDR3 protein: CATSRTGRSYEQYF

D gene: NA
V gene: TRBV10-2
J gene: TRBJ2-7
clone size: once
CDR3 DNA: TGCGCCACCCTCACACCAGCCTACGAGCAGTACTTC
CDR3 protein: CATLTPAYEQYF

D gene: NA
V gene: TRBV24-1
J gene: TRBJ1-1
clone size: NA
CDR3 DNA: TGTGCCACCGCACAGGGCTTTGGGTCCACTGAAGCTTTCTTT
CDR3 protein: CATAQGFGSTEAFF

D gene: TRBD1
V gene: TRBV6-5
J gene: TRBJ1-2
clone size: NA
CDR3 DNA: TGTGCCAGCAGCCGGACAGGGGAAGAAGGCTACACCTTC
CDR3 protein: CASSRTGEEGYTF

D gene: NA
V gene: TRBV5-4
J gene: TRBJ2-3
clone size: NA
CDR3 DNA: TGTGCCAGCAGCTTGAAGCTGGGGCAGGGGTGTACAGATACGCAGTATTTT
CDR3 protein: CASSLKLGQGCTDTQYF

D gene: NA
V gene: TRBV6-5
J gene: TRBJ2-7
clone size: NA
CDR3 DNA: TGTGCCAGCAGACCCGACAGGATGTCCTACGAGCAGTACTTC
CDR3 protein: CASRPDRMSYEQYF

D gene: NA
V gene: TRBV5-1
J gene: TRBJ2-2
clone size: NA
CDR3 DNA: TGCGCCAGCAGCACACAGGGTGGAGACGGGGAGCTGTTTTTT
CDR3 protein: CASSTQGGDGELFF

D gene: NA
V gene: TRBV27
J gene: TRBJ2-3
clone size: once
CDR3 DNA: TGTGCCAGCAGTATCGGGACTACAGATACGCAGTATTTT
CDR3 protein: CASSIGTTDTQYF

D gene: NA
V gene: TRBV5-1
J gene: TRBJ1-4
clone size: NA
CDR3 DNA: TGCGCCAGCAGCTTGGATACGGGGGCAACTAATGAAAAACTGTTTTTT
CDR3 protein: CASSLDTGATNEKLFF

D gene: TRBD2
V gene: TRBV7-9
J gene: TRBJ2-2
clone size: few
CDR3 DNA: TGTGCCAGCACCAGCAACCGGGGGGGAACCGGGGAGCTGTTTTTT
CDR3 protein: CASTSNRGGTGELFF

D gene: TRBD1
V gene: TRBV7-3
J gene: TRBJ1-6
clone size: once
CDR3 DNA: TGTGCCAGCAGCACGACAGGGGACAGCTCACCCCTCCACTTT
CDR3 protein: CASSTTGDSSPLHF

D gene: TRBD1
V gene: TRBV6-5
J gene: TRBJ2-7
clone size: NA
CDR3 DNA: TGTGCCAGCAGCACAGGGGTTACCTACGAGCAGTACTTC
CDR3 protein: CASSTGVTYEQYF

D gene: NA
V gene: TRBV25-1
J gene: TRBJ1-4
clone size: NA
CDR3 DNA: TGTGCCAGCAGTGAAAGAGGGAAAGAGAGTGAAAAACTGTTTTTT
CDR3 protein: CASSERGKESEKLFF

D gene: TRBD1
V gene: TRBV6-2/TRBV6-3
J gene: TRBJ2-7
clone size: few
CDR3 DNA: TGTGCCAGCAGTTACTCGACAGGGGGCTACGAGCAGTACTTC
CDR3 protein: CASSYSTGGYEQYF

D gene: NA
V gene: TRBV7-7
J gene: TRBJ2-1
clone size: once
CDR3 DNA: TGTGCTAGCAGCTTATCCGGGGGCAATGAGCAGTTCTTC
CDR3 protein: CASSLSGGNEQFF

D gene: NA
V gene: TRBV11-3
J gene: TRBJ2-1
clone size: NA
CDR3 DNA: TGTGCCAGCAGCTCACCAGGGGGGTACAATGAGCAGTTCTTC
CDR3 protein: CASSSPGGYNEQFF

D gene: TRBD1
V gene: TRBV3-1/TRBV3-2
J gene: TRBJ2-5
clone size: NA
CDR3 DNA: TGTGCCAGCAGCCGAGGGACAGGGGGGCTCCAAGAGACCCAGTACTTC
CDR3 protein: CASSRGTGGLQETQYF

D gene: NA
V gene: TRBV15
J gene: TRBJ1-6
clone size: NA
CDR3 DNA: TGTGCCACCAGCGACGGCAGGGGCAGAAATTCACCCCTCCACTTT
CDR3 protein: CATSDGRGRNSPLHF

D gene: NA
V gene: TRBV4-1
J gene: TRBJ2-7
clone size: NA
CDR3 DNA: TGCGCCAGCAGCCAATCATTGGTCGGCGAGCAGTACTTC
CDR3 protein: CASSQSLVGEQYF

D gene: TRBD2
V gene: TRBV7-3
J gene: TRBJ2-1
clone size: NA
CDR3 DNA: TGTGCCAGCAGCTCCAGAACCGGGACTAACTCCTACAATGAGCAGTTCTTC
CDR3 protein: CASSSRTGTNSYNEQFF

D gene: TRBD1
V gene: TRBV5-5
J gene: TRBJ2-7
clone size: NA
CDR3 DNA: TGTGCCAGCAGCGTGGGACAGGGCCGCGAGCAGTACTTC
CDR3 protein: CASSVGQGREQYF

D gene: TRBD2
V gene: TRBV24-1
J gene: TRBJ2-5
clone size: few
CDR3 DNA: TGTGCCACCAGTGATGGGTTAGCGGGGCCGGAAGAGACCCAGTACTTC
CDR3 protein: CATSDGLAGPEETQYF

D gene: NA
V gene: TRBV2
J gene: TRBJ1-2
clone size: few
CDR3 DNA: TGTGCCAGCAGTGAACAGGGCAGCTTCTATGGCTACACCTTC
CDR3 protein: CASSEQGSFYGYTF

D gene: NA
V gene: TRBV25-1
J gene: TRBJ1-1
clone size: NA
CDR3 DNA: TGTGCCAGCAGTGGAGACAGTGTCATTGAAGCTTTCTTT
CDR3 protein: CASSGDSVIEAFF

D gene: NA
V gene: TRBV30
J gene: TRBJ1-2
clone size: NA
CDR3 DNA: TGTGCCTGGAGTGTAATATATGGCTACACCTTC
CDR3 protein: CAWSVIYGYTF

D gene: TRBD1
V gene: TRBV6-5
J gene: TRBJ1-1
clone size: few
CDR3 DNA: TGTGCCAGCAGTCCCTCACGGACAGGCGAGGCTTTCTTT
CDR3 protein: CASSPSRTGEAFF

D gene: NA
V gene: TRBV27
J gene: TRBJ2-2
clone size: NA
CDR3 DNA: TGTGCCAGCAGCCGCTTTGGGCCTGTTGACACCGGGGAGCTGTTTTTT
CDR3 protein: CASSRFGPVDTGELFF